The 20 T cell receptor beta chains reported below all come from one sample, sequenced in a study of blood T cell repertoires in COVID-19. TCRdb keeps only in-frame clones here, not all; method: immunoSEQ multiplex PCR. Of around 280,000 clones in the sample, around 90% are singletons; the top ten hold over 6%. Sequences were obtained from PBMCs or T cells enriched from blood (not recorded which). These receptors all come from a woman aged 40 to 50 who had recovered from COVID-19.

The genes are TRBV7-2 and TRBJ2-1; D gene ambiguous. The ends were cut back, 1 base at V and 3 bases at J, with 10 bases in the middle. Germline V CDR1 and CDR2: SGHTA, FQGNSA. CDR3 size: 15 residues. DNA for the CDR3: TGTGCCAGCAGCTTAGGTGGGCAGATCTACAATGAGCAGTTCTTC. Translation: CASSLGGQIYNEQFF. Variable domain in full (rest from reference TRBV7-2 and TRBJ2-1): GAGVSQSPSNKVTEKGKDVELRCDPISGHTALYWYRQSLGQGLEFLIYFQGNSAPDKSGLPSDRFSAERTGGSVSTLTIQRTQQEDSAVYLCASSLGGQIYNEQFFGPGTRLTVL.

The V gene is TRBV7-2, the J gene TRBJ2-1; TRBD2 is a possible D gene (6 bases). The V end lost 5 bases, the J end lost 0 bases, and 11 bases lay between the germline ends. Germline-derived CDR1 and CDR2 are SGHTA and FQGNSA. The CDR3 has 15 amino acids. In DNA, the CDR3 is TGTGCCAGCAGCGCGGGGAGAGGCTCCTACAATGAGCAGTTCTTC. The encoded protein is CASSAGRGSYNEQFF.

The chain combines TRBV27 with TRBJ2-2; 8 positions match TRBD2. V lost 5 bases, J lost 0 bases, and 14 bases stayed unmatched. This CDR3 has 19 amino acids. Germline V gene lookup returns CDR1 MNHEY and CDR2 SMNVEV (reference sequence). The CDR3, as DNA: TGTGCCAGCAGTCCTCTATTGACTAGCGTCTCAACGAACACCGGGGAGCTGTTTTTT. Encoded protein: CASSPLLTSVSTNTGELFF.

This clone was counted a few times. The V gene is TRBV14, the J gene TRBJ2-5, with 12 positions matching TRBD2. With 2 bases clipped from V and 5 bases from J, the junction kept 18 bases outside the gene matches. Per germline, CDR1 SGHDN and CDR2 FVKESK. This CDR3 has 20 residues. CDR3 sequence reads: CASSQSPGLAGSGLSETQYF. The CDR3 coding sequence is TGTGCCAGCAGCCAAAGCCCCGGACTAGCGGGATCAGGCCTGTCGGAGACCCAGTACTTC.

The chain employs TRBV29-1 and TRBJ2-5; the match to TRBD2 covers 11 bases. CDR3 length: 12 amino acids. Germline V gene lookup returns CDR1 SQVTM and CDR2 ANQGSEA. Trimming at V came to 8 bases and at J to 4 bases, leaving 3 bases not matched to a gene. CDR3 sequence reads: CSTSGSSETQYF. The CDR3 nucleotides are TGCAGCACTAGCGGGAGTTCAGAGACCCAGTACTTC.

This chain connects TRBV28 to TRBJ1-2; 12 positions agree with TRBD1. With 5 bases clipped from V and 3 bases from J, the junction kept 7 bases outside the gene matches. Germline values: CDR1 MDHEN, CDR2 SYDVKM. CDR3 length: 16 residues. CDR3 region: CASSPGGTGGDYGYTF. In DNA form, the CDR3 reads TGTGCCAGCAGTCCCGGGGGGACAGGGGGCGACTATGGCTACACCTTC.

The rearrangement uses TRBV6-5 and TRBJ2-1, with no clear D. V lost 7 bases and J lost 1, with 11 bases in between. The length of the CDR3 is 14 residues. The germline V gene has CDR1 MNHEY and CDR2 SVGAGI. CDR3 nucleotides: TGTGCCAGCAACTATGGCCGTTCCTACAATGAGCAGTTCTTC. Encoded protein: CASNYGRSYNEQFF.

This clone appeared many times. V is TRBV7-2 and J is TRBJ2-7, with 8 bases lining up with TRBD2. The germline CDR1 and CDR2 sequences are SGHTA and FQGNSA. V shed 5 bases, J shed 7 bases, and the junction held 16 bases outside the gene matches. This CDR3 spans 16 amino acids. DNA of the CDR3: TGTGCCAGCAGCCTCCAACCAGCGGGAGAAGTGGGGGAGCAGTACTTC. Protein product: CASSLQPAGEVGEQYF.

CDR3 nucleotide sequence: TGCGCCAGCAGTCACCAGGAGGATGAGCAGTTCTTC. As protein: CASSHQEDEQFF. The chain combines TRBV10-2 with TRBJ2-1; possibly TRBD2 for D (5 bases). V was shortened by 5 bases and J by 8 bases, with 10 bases between the two germline ends. CDR1 is WSHSY and CDR2 is SAAADI in the germline V gene. This CDR3 is built from 12 residues.

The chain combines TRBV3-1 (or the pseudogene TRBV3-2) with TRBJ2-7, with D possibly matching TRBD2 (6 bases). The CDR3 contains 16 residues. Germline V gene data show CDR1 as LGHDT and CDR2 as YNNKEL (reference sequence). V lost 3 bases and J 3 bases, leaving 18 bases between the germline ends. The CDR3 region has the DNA TGTGCCAGCAGCCACCCCCGCGGTAGCGGAATCTACGAGCAGTACTTC. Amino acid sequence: CASSHPRGSGIYEQYF.

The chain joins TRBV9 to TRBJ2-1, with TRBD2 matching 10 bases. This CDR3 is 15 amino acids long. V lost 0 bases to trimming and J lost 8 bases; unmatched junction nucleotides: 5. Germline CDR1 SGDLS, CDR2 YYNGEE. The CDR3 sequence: CASSVEAGGFDEQFF. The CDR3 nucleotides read TGTGCCAGCAGCGTAGAAGCGGGAGGGTTCGATGAGCAGTTCTTC.

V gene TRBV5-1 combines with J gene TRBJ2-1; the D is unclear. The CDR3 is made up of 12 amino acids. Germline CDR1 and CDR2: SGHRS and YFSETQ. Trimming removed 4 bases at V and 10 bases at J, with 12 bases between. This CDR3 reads CASSLSGQEQFF. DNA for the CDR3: TGCGCCAGCAGCCTCAGTGGTCAGGAGCAGTTCTTC.

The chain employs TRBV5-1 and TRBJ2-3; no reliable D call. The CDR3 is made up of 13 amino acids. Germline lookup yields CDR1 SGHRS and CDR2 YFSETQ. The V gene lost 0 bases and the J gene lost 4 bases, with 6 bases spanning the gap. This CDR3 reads CASSLGLADTQYF. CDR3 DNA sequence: TGCGCCAGCAGCTTGGGTCTAGCAGATACGCAGTATTTT. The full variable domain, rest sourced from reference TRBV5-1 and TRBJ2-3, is KAGVTQTPRYLIKTRGQQVTLSCSPISGHRSVSWYQQTPGQGLQFLFEYFSETQRNKGNFPGRFSGRQFSNSRSEMNVSTLELGDSALYLCASSLGLADTQYFGPGTRLTVL.

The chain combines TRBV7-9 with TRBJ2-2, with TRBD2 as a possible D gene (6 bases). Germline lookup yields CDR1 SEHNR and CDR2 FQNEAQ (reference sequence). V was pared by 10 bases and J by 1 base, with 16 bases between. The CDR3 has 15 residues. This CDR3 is CATPREYRNTGELFF. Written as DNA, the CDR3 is TGTGCCACCCCCCGGGAGTACCGGAACACCGGGGAGCTGTTTTTT.

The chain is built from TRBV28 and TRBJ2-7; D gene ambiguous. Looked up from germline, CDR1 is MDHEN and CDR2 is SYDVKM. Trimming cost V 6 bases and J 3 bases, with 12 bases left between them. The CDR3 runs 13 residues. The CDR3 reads CASSARNSYEQYF. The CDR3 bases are TGTGCCAGCAGCGCCCGAAACAGCTACGAGCAGTACTTC.

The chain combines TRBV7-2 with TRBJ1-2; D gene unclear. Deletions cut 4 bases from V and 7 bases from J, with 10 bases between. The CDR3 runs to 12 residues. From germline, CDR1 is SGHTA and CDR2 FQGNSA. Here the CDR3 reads CASSSPPGGYTF. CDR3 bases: TGTGCCAGCAGCTCTCCCCCCGGTGGCTACACCTTC.

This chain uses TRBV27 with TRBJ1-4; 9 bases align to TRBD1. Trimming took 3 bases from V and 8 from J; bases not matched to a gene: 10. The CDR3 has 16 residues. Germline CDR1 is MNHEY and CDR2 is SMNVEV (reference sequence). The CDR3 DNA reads TGTGCCAGCAGTTTCCTACAGGGGGCGCGTAACGAAAAACTGTTTTTT. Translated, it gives CASSFLQGARNEKLFF.

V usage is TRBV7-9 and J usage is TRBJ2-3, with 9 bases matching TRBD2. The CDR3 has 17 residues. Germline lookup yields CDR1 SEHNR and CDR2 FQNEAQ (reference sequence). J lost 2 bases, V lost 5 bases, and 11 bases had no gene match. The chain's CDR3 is CASSPGPGLATTDTQYF. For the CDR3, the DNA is TGTGCCAGCAGCCCTGGGCCGGGACTAGCTACCACAGATACGCAGTATTTT.

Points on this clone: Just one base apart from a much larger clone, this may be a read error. The CDR3 protein is CASSGQGYEQYF. CDR3 nucleotide sequence: TGTGCCAGCAGTGGACAGGGCTACGAGCAGTACTTC. The V gene is TRBV14, the J gene TRBJ2-7, with TRBD1 matching over 8 bases. The CDR3 spans 12 residues. Losses at the gene ends were 6 bases for V and 3 bases for J; bases not matched to a gene: 1. Germline-derived CDR1 and CDR2 are SGHDN and FVKESK.

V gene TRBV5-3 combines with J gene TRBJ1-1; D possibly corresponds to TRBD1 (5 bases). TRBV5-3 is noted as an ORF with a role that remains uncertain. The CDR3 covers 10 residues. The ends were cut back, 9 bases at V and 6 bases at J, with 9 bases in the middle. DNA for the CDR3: TGTGCCATAATGGGGCCTGAAGCTTTCTTT. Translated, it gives CAIMGPEAFF.